The 30 T cell receptor beta chains presented below share a single source sample, sequenced in a study of CD8+CD57+ T cells in acquired aplastic anemia (dated by TCRdb to the late 2010s). The patients picked for sequencing were ones in whom flow cytometry had shown an expansion of CD8+CD57+ cells. The run used an Illumina HiSeq 2000. Profiling of TCR beta VDJ combinations and CDR3 sequences used genomic DNA as the template. Using fastp trimming at Q25 and MiXCR clonotype assembly, TCRdb reanalyzed the public sequencing data and kept in-frame beta chains. Rows are unified per CDR3 protein, each entry keeping the most common DNA and genes. The sample table records just over 450,000 distinct CDR3 sequences; over 25% of these occur just once. The top ten hold approximately 0.82% of the sample. The sample taken for sequencing was sorted CD4+, CD8+, or CD8+CD57+ T cells (not recorded which) from PBMCs. The source is a human donor with aplastic anemia.

The V call is TRBV24-1, the J call TRBJ2-7; D is uncertain. Germline V gene sequence: CDR1 KGHDR, CDR2 SFDVKD. The CDR3 is 18 amino acids. Between the trimmed V and J ends, which lost 1 base and 0 bases, there was a span of 18 bases. The CDR3 nucleotides read TGTGCCACCAGTGATTTTTTAGTTTTAGTCGTTCACTCCTACGAGCAGTACTTC. This translates into CATSDFLVLVVHSYEQYF.

The chain links TRBV29-1 to TRBJ2-7; 12 nucleotides agree with TRBD1. The germline gives CDR1 SQVTM, CDR2 ANQGSEA. Unmatched junction bases numbered 2, after V lost 6 bases and J lost 5 bases. The CDR3 covers 12 residues. CDR3 nucleotide sequence: TGCAGCGTCGGGACAGGGGGCCACGAGCAGTACTTC. Protein product: CSVGTGGHEQYF.

This chain uses TRBV19 with TRBJ2-7; possibly TRBD1 or TRBD2 for D (6 bases each). V was pared by 9 bases and J by 3 bases, with 18 bases between. The CDR3 is 14 residues long. Germline-derived CDR1 and CDR2 are LNHDA and SQIVND (reference sequence). In DNA form, the CDR3 reads TGTGCCAGCAATATAGGGGGGCCGGTCTACGAGCAGTACTTC. Amino acids: CASNIGGPVYEQYF.

The chain links TRBV12-3 or TRBV12-4 to TRBJ1-4; tentative D call: TRBD1 (6 bases). Trimming cost V 5 bases and J 1 base, with 11 bases left between them. This CDR3 contains 15 residues. The CDR3: CASSRQEVTNEKLFF. The CDR3 DNA sequence: TGTGCCAGCAGTCGACAGGAAGTAACTAATGAAAAACTGTTTTTT.

This clonotype was picked up a small number of times. The junction shows a germline mismatch at one end, possibly a read error. CDR3 amino acids: CSASRSPGQTQGTQYF. The CDR3 coding sequence is TGCAGTGCTTCGCGATCCCCGGGACAGACGCAAGGGACCCAGTACTTC. The J gene is TRBJ2-5, the V gene TRBV20-1; 7 bases align to TRBD1. CDR1 is DFQATT, CDR2 SNEGSKA, per germline (reference sequence). This CDR3 contains 16 residues.

This clonotype was seen a handful of times. The chain is built from TRBV20-1 and TRBJ2-5; D is unresolved. The CDR3 is 13 residues long. The V and J ends lost 2 bases and 1 base respectively, with 8 bases between them. CDR1 is DFQATT, CDR2 SNEGSKA, per germline (reference sequence). The CDR3 is CSARNSVQETQYF. CDR3 in DNA: TGCAGTGCTAGAAACTCTGTCCAAGAGACCCAGTACTTC.

This clonotype was detected a few times. The genes are TRBV5-1 and TRBJ2-7; 10 positions agree with TRBD2. The CDR3 length is 16 residues. The junction had 10 bases not matched to a gene; V was cut back by 0 bases and J by 7 bases. Germline V CDR1 and CDR2: SGHRS, YFSETQ. The DNA of the CDR3 is TGCGCCAGCAGCTTGGGAGGTAGCGGGGGGCAAGGAGAGCAGTACTTC. Translation: CASSLGGSGGQGEQYF.

A note on this clonotype: This may arise from a read error, as a much more abundant clone is one base away. The chain combines TRBV10-3 with TRBJ2-7, with D perhaps being TRBD1 or TRBD2 (6 bases each). The CDR3 runs to 14 residues. CDR1 and CDR2 from the germline V gene are ENHRY and SYGVKD. The CDR3: CASSFGGLTYEQYF. As DNA, the CDR3 is TGTGCCAGCAGTTTCGGGGGCCTTACCTACGAGCAGTACTTC.

Note on this clonotype: A read error may account for a junction end that differs from germline. J is TRBJ2-7 and V is TRBV7-7; no clear D. Germline CDR1 reads SSHAT; CDR2 reads FNYEAQ (reference sequence). This CDR3 has 17 residues. DNA for the CDR3: TGTGCTAGCAGCCCCTCCCCGGCGGCAGGCTTAGGATACGAGCAGTACTTC. This gives the protein CASSPSPAAGLGYEQYF.

The genes are TRBV7-9 and TRBJ1-2; possibly TRBD1 for D (6 bases). The germline gives CDR1 SEHNR, CDR2 FQNEAQ (reference sequence). The CDR3 totals 13 residues. V was shortened by 6 bases and J by 4 bases, with 12 bases between the two germline ends. The CDR3 bases are TGTGCCAGCAGTCGGAGGACAGCCTATGGCTACACCTTC. Its translation is CASSRRTAYGYTF.

The chain is built from TRBV10-2 and TRBJ1-4; 9 nucleotides line up with TRBD1. CDR3 length equals 17 residues. With 6 bases clipped from V and 5 bases from J, the junction kept 13 bases outside the gene matches. Germline CDR1 is WSHSY and CDR2 is SAAADI. The CDR3 loop is CASRSHPATGGNEKLFF. In DNA form, the CDR3 reads TGCGCCAGCAGATCCCACCCCGCGACAGGGGGAAATGAAAAACTGTTTTTT.

This clonotype has at least ten counts. V gene TRBV24-1 combines with J gene TRBJ2-1; the match to TRBD2 covers 8 bases. Germline lookup yields CDR1 KGHDR and CDR2 SFDVKD. The CDR3 contains 16 residues. Trimming removed 4 bases from V and 8 bases from J; junction bases left unmatched: 12. The CDR3, as DNA: TGTGCCACCAGTGACGCCCCGGGACTAGGTCTATATGAGCAGTTCTTC. Protein sequence: CATSDAPGLGLYEQFF.

The sample holds many counts of this clonotype. The chain is built from TRBV20-1 and TRBJ2-7; D is unresolved. CDR1 is DFQATT, CDR2 SNEGSKA, per germline (reference sequence). Trimming left V 4 bases short and J 1 base short, with 11 bases between. This CDR3 region has 13 residues. CDR3 residues: CSANAGPSYEQYF. CDR3 in DNA: TGCAGTGCTAACGCAGGCCCATCCTACGAGCAGTACTTC.

This clonotype appeared a few times. The genes are TRBV7-3 and TRBJ2-2; the match to TRBD1 covers 7 bases. The length of the CDR3 is 14 residues. Trimming removed 3 bases from V and 6 bases from J; junction bases left unmatched: 4. In germline, CDR1 is SGHTA, CDR2 FQGTGA. CDR3 loop: CASSLGQQAGELFF. The CDR3 nucleotides are TGTGCCAGCAGCTTGGGACAGCAGGCCGGGGAGCTGTTTTTT.

This chain joins TRBV2 and TRBJ2-5; TRBD1 might be the D (6 bases). Germline V gene lookup returns CDR1 SNHLY and CDR2 FYNNEI. The V gene lost 5 bases and the J gene lost 2 bases, with 12 bases spanning the gap. The CDR3 is 14 amino acids. The CDR3 DNA reads TGTGCCAGCAGTCAGGGGACGGATCAAGAGACCCAGTACTTC. It yields the protein CASSQGTDQETQYF.

This clonotype has just one count. The chain links TRBV20-1 to TRBJ1-6; TRBD1 matches 8 bases. This CDR3 comprises 14 residues. Germline CDR1 reads DFQATT; CDR2 reads SNEGSKA (reference sequence). The V segment lost 1 base and the J segment 8 bases; nucleotides outside the gene matches: 4. CDR3 residues: CSARGGQDYSPLHF. The CDR3, as DNA: TGCAGTGCTAGAGGGGGACAGGACTATTCACCCCTCCACTTT.

This clonotype was seen ten or more times. The rearrangement links TRBV20-1 to TRBJ1-3; tentatively, D is TRBD1 (5 bases). From germline, CDR1 is DFQATT and CDR2 SNEGSKA (reference sequence). The CDR3 sequence is 14 residues long. Deletions cut 0 bases from V and 0 bases from J, with 6 bases between. The CDR3 sequence is CSAREDNSGNTIYF. CDR3 coding DNA: TGCAGTGCTAGAGAGGACAACTCTGGAAACACCATATATTTT.

This clonotype was seen many times. The chain is built from TRBV7-9 and TRBJ2-3; D assignment may be TRBD1 or TRBD2 (7 bases each). The V and J ends lost 8 bases and 0 bases respectively, with 15 bases between them. The CDR3 is made up of 15 amino acids. Germline-derived CDR1 and CDR2 are SEHNR and FQNEAQ (reference sequence). CDR3 bases: TGTGCCAGCCGAGGGAGGGGGCGAAGCACAGATACGCAGTATTTT. It yields the protein CASRGRGRSTDTQYF.

To note about this clonotype: A read error may explain this, as a much larger clone is one base away. This chain uses TRBV7-9 with TRBJ1-1, with D unclear. The CDR3 totals 15 residues. CDR1 and CDR2 from the germline V gene are SEHNR and FQNEAQ (reference sequence). Written as DNA, the CDR3 is TGTGCCAGCAGCTTAGGGGCCCGTGTAGACACTGAAGCTTCCTTT. This translates into CASSLGARVDTEASF.

The table lists this clonotype with a few counts. The genes are TRBV20-1 and TRBJ2-3; a possible D gene is TRBD2 (7 bases). Germline CDR1 and CDR2: DFQATT and SNEGSKA (reference sequence). The CDR3 length is 14 residues. V was pared by 4 bases and J by 1 base, with 12 bases between. This chain's CDR3 is CSATRGAGTDTQYF. For the CDR3, the DNA is TGCAGTGCTACCCGGGGGGCGGGCACAGATACGCAGTATTTT.

The DNA for the CDR3 is TGTGCCAGCATCCTGGAGGGGGCGAACCGATATGGCTACACCTTC. Protein: CASILEGANRYGYTF. The chain uses TRBV12-3 or TRBV12-4 and TRBJ1-2, with 7 bases fitting TRBD1. V lost 7 bases to trimming and J lost 5 bases; unmatched junction nucleotides: 13. The CDR3 runs 15 residues.

This clonotype was seen a few times. V gene TRBV12-3 or TRBV12-4 combines with J gene TRBJ1-5, with D perhaps TRBD1 (5 bases). The CDR3 consists of 14 residues. V was cut by 2 bases and J by 2 bases, with 7 bases left in between. CDR3 nucleotide sequence: TGTGCCAGCAGTTTAATGGGGGGCAATCAGCCCCAGCATTTT. Residues: CASSLMGGNQPQHF.

This clonotype was seen only a few times. An end of the junction does not agree with germline; a read error may underlie this. The chain couples TRBV10-3 to TRBJ2-3; D unresolved. This CDR3 is 13 amino acids long. Germline V gene sequence: CDR1 ENHRY, CDR2 SYGVKD. The CDR3 coding sequence is TGTGCCAGCAGTCGACCTAGCACAGATACGCAGTATTTT. Translated: CASSRPSTDTQYF.

V gene TRBV12-3 or TRBV12-4 combines with J gene TRBJ1-5, with D perhaps matching TRBD1 (6 bases). This CDR3 is 16 amino acids long. V was shortened by 4 bases and J by 0 bases, with 13 bases between the two germline ends. As DNA, the CDR3 is TGTGCCAGCAGTTACAGCGACAGGAGTAGCAATCAGCCCCAGCATTTT. Translated, it gives CASSYSDRSSNQPQHF.

This clonotype was picked up many times. The V and J genes are TRBV15 and TRBJ1-1, with 10 bases lining up with TRBD1. The length of the CDR3 is 14 residues. The germline CDR1 and CDR2 sequences are LNHNV and YYDKDF (reference sequence). V dropped 3 bases and J dropped 6; count of bases not matched to a gene: 4. This CDR3 reads CATSSRDRGPEAFF. The CDR3 coding sequence is TGTGCCACCAGCAGCCGGGACAGGGGCCCTGAAGCTTTCTTT. Drawing the rest from reference TRBV15 and TRBJ1-1, the complete variable domain is DAMVIQNPRYQVTQFGKPVTLSCSQTLNHNVMYWYQQKSSQAPKLLFHYYDKDFNNEADTPDNFQSRRPNTSFCFLDIRSPGLGDTAMYLCATSSRDRGPEAFFGQGTRLTVV.

This clonotype was detected once. CDR3 sequence: CASSRAGTRGETQYF. CDR3 sequence (DNA): TGTGCCAGTAGTCGGGCCGGGACTAGGGGAGAGACCCAGTACTTC. The chain is built from TRBV19 and TRBJ2-5, with 8 bases aligning to TRBD2. CDR1 and CDR2 from the germline V gene are LNHDA and SQIVND (reference sequence). This CDR3 spans 15 amino acids. V dropped 5 bases and J dropped 4; count of bases not matched to a gene: 9.

Only a few counts were recorded for this clonotype. This chain links TRBV4-1 with TRBJ1-5; no clear D. Germline CDR1 MGHRA, CDR2 YSYEKL. The CDR3 extends over 15 amino acids. Trimming cost V 0 bases and J 4 bases, with 10 bases left between them. CDR3 sequence: CASSQERQGNQPQHF. In nucleotides, the CDR3 is TGCGCCAGCAGCCAAGAACGGCAAGGAAATCAGCCCCAGCATTTT.

The chain joins TRBV5-1 to TRBJ2-7; TRBD2 might be the D (5 bases). There are 16 residues in the CDR3. The germline gives CDR1 SGHRS, CDR2 YFSETQ. Trimming removed 4 bases at V and 0 bases at J, with 17 bases between. CDR3 sequence: CASSIGLSGNSYEQYV. In nucleotides, the CDR3 is TGCGCCAGCAGCATCGGACTGTCCGGGAACTCCTACGAGCAGTACGTC.

V and J are TRBV7-9 and TRBJ2-5; a weak D match, TRBD2 (7 bases). Per the germline V gene, CDR1 is SEHNR and CDR2 is FQNEAQ (reference sequence). The CDR3 spans 12 residues. The V end lost 3 bases, the J end lost 9 bases, and 11 bases lay between the germline ends. Here the CDR3 reads CASSLAGASQYF. DNA for the CDR3: TGTGCCAGCAGCTTGGCGGGGGCGTCCCAGTACTTC.

There are a few counts of this clonotype. The CDR3 sequence is CASSPRVSGSSGNTIYF. In DNA, the CDR3 is TGTGCCAGCAGCCCTCGGGTCTCCGGGAGCTCTGGAAACACCATATATTTT. The J gene is TRBJ1-3, the V gene TRBV13; D remains unclear. The CDR3 contains 17 residues. Trimming took 5 bases from V and 0 from J, leaving 17 bases between them. Germline CDR1 reads PRHDT; CDR2 reads FYEKMQ (reference sequence).